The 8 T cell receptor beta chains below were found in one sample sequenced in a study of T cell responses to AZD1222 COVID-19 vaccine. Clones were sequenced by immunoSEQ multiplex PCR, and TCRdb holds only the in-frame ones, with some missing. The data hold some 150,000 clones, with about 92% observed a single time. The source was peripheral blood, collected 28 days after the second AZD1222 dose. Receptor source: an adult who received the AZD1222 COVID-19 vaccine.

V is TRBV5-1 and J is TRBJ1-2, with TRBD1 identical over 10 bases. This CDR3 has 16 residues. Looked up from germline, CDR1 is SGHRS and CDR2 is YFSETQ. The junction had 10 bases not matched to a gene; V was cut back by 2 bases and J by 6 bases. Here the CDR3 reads CASSFSGTGERNGYTF. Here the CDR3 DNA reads TGCGCCAGCAGCTTCTCCGGGACAGGGGAAAGGAATGGCTACACCTTC.

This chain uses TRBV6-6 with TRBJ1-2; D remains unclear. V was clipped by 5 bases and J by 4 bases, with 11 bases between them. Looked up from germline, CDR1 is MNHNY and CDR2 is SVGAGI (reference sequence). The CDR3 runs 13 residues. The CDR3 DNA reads TGTGCCAGCAGTCCGCCAACTAGCTATGGCTACACCTTC. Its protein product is CASSPPTSYGYTF.

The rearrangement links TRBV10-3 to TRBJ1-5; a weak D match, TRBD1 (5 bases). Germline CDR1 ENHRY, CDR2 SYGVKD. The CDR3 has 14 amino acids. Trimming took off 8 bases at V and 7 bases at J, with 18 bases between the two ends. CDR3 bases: TGTGCCATCGGGCTTCGGGGGTTTGGGCAGCCCCAGCATTTT. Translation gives CAIGLRGFGQPQHF.

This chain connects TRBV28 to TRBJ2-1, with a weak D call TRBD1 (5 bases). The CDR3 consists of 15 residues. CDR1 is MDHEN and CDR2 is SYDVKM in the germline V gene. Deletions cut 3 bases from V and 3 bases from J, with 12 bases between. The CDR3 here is CASSFLGDSYNEQFF. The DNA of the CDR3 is TGTGCCAGCAGTTTTCTAGGCGACAGCTACAATGAGCAGTTCTTC.

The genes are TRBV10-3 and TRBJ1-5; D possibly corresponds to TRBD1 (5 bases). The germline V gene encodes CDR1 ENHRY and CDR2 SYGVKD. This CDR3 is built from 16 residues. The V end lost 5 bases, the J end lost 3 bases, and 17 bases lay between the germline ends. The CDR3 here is CAISTEDGGYNQPQHF. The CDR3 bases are TGTGCCATCAGTACCGAAGACGGGGGGTACAATCAGCCCCAGCATTTT.

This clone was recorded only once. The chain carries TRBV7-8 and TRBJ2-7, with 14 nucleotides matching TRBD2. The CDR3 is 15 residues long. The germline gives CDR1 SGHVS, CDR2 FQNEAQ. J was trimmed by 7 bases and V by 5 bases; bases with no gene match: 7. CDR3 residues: CASSPGTSGSWEQYF. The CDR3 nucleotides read TGTGCCAGCAGCCCCGGGACTAGCGGGAGTTGGGAGCAGTACTTC.

CDR3 sequence reads: CASRQGADGYTF. The CDR3 bases are TGTGCCAGCAGACAGGGGGCGGATGGCTACACCTTC. J is TRBJ1-2 and V is TRBV11-3; the match to TRBD1 covers 9 bases. The germline gives CDR1 SGHNT, CDR2 YENEEA. The CDR3 covers 12 residues. The ends lost 6 bases at V and 6 bases at J; junction bases unmatched: 2.

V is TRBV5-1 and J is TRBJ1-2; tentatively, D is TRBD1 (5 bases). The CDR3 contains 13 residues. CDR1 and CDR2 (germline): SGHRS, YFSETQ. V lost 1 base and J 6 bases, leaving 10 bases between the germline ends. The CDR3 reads CASSLIPGNGYTF. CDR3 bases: TGCGCCAGCAGCTTGATTCCAGGGAATGGCTACACCTTC. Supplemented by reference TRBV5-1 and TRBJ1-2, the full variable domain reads KAGVTQTPRYLIKTRGQQVTLSCSPISGHRSVSWYQQTPGQGLQFLFEYFSETQRNKGNFPGRFSGRQFSNSRSEMNVSTLELGDSALYLCASSLIPGNGYTFGSGTRLTVV.